This T cell receptor (beta chain) was profiled in a study of breast tumors, draining lymph nodes, adjacent tissues (dated by TCRdb to 2016 to 2017). As for the study more broadly: Breast cancer patients provided tumor, adjacent nontumor tissue and axillary lymph nodes, and the study compared the TCR beta repertoires across these three sources. The study aimed to assess the relationships and possible T-cell exchange between tumor, surrounding tissue and draining lymph node repertoires in human breast cancer. Results the study describes overall, beyond this receptor: The conclusion that tumor T cells originate in lymph nodes was framed as consistent with a hypothesis rather than directly demonstrated. Tumors showed preferential V and J gene usage, and their T-cell repertoire diversity fell below that of lymph nodes yet above that of nontumor tissue. The data were considered consistent with the idea that most tumor T cells come from the lymph node and then expand in tumor tissue. Tumor and nontumor tissue repertoires were significantly more similar in luminal-like than in basal-like breast cancer.

Sequencing took place on an Illumina HiSeq 2000. Multiplex PCR amplification was used to generate the TCR beta chain libraries. High-throughput sequencing was used to analyze the amplified TCR beta chain products. TCRdb took the public reads, trimmed them with fastp at Q25, ran MiXCR for clone calling and kept in-frame beta chains. Every CDR3 protein is listed once, alongside the most common genes and DNA of its rows. The sample profile shows 150,000 to 200,000 distinct CDR3 sequences; approximately 30% of them were found once. Of the sample, 3% to 4% falls within the top ten clones. For CDR1 and CDR2, the germline V gene lists MDHEN and SYDVKM. V gives up 3 bases and J gives up 6 bases, and the segment between their germline ends measures 14 bases. Counted from cysteine to phenylalanine, this CDR3 has 14 amino acids. The sequence is cut down to CDR3 DNA, 42 bases in frame from base 1. This clonotype occurred many times. There is no known antigen for this receptor. One base away there is no much larger clone; base qualities are not given.

The axillary draining lymph nodes of breast cancer patients were the source of the lymph node samples. Rearrangement joined TRBV28 to TRBJ2-5; the D segment could be TRBD2, given 5 matching bases. The origin of this receptor is a female donor with breast cancer. Some clones in this sample may be carry-over from other donors' samples. Sequencing was done on a sample of axillary lymph node tissue. The CDR3 here reads CASSFGLASKTQYF. The DNA sequence reads TGTGCCAGCAGTTTTGGACTTGCTTCAAAGACCCAGTACTTC.